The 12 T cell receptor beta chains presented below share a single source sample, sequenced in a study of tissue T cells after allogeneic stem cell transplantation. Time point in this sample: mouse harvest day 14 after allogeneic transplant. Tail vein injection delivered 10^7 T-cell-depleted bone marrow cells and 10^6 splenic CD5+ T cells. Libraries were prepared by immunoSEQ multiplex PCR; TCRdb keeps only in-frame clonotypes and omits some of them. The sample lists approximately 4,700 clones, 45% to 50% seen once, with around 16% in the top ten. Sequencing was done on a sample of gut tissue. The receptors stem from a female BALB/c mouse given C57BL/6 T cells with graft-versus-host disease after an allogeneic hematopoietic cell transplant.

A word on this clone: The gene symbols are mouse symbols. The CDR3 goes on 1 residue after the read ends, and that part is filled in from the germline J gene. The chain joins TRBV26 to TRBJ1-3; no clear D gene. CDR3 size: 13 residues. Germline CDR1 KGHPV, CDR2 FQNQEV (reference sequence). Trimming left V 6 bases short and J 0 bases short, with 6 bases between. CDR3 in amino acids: CASRQNSGNTLYF. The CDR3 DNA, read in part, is TGTGCCAGCAGACAGAATTCTGGAAATACGCTCTAT.

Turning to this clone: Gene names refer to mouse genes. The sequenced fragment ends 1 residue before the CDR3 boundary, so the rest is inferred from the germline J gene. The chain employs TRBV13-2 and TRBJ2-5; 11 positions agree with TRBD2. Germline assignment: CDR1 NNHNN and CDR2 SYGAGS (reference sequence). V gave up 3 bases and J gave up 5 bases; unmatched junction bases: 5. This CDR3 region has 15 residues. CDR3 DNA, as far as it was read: TGTGCCAGCGGTGTCCCTGACTGGGGGGGAGACACCCAGTAC. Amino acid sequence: CASGVPDWGGDTQY. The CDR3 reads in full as CASGVPDWGGDTQYF.

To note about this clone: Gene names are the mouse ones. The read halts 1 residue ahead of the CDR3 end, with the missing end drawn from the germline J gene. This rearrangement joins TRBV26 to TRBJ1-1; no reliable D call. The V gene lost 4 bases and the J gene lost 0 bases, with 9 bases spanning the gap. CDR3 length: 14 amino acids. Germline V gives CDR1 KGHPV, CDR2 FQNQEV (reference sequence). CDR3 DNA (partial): TGTGCCAGCAGTCCAATCACAACAAACACAGAAGTCTTC. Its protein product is CASSPITTNTEVF. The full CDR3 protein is CASSPITTNTEVFF. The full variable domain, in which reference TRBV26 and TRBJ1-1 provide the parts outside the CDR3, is NSKVIQTPRYLVKGQGQKAKMRCIPEKGHPVVFWYQQNKNNEFKFLINFQNQEVLQQIDMTEKRFSAECPSNSPCSLEIQSSEAGDSALYLCASSPITTNTEVFFGKGTRLTVV.

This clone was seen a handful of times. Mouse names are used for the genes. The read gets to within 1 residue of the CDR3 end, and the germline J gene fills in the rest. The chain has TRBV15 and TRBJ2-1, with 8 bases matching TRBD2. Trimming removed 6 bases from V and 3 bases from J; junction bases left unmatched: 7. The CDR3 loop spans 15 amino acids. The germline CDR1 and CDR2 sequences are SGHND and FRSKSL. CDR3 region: CASSPGGRSYAEQFF. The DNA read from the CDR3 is TGTGCCAGCAGCCCGGGGGGGCGATCCTATGCTGAGCAGTTC.

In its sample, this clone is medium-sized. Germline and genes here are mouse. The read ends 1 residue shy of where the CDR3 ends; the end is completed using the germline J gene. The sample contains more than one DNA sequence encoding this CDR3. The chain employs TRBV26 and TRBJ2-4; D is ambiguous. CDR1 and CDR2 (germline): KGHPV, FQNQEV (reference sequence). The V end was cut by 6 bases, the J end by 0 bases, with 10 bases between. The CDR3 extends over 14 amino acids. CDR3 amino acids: CASSRTTSQNTLYF. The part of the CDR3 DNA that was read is TGTGCCAGCAGCCGTACAACTAGTCAAAACACCTTGTAC.

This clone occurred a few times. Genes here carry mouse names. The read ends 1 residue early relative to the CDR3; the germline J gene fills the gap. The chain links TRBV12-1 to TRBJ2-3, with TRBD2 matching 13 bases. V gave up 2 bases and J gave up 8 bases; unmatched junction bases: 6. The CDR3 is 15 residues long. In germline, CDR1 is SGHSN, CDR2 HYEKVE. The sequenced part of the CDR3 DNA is TGTGCCAGCTCTCCATTTGGGACTGGGGGGGTAACGCTGTAT. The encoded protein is CASSPFGTGGVTLY. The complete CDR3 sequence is CASSPFGTGGVTLYF.

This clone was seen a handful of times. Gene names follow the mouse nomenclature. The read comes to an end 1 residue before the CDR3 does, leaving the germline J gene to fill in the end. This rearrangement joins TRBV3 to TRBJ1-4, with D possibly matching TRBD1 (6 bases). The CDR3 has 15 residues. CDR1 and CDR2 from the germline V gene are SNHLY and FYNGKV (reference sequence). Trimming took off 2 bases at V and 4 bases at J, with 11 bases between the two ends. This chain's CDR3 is CASSLQGWGNERLFF. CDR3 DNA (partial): TGTGCCAGCAGCTTACAGGGGTGGGGCAACGAAAGATTATTT.

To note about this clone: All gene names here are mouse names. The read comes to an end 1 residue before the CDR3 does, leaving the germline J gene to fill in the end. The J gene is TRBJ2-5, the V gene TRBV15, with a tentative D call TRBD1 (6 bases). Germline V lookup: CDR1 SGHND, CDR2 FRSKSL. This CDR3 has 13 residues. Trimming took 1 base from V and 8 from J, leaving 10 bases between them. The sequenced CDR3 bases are TGTGCCAGCAGTTTAGGGCAGGGGTCCACCCAGTAC. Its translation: CASSLGQGSTQY. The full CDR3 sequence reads CASSLGQGSTQYF.

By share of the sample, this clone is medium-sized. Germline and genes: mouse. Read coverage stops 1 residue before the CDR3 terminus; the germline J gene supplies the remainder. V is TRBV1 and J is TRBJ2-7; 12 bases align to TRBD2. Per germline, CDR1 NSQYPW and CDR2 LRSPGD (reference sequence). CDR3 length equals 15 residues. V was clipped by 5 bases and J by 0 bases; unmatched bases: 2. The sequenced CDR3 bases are TGCACCTGCAGTCTGACTGGGGGGGCCTCCTATGAACAGTAC. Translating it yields CTCSLTGGASYEQY. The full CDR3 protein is CTCSLTGGASYEQYF.

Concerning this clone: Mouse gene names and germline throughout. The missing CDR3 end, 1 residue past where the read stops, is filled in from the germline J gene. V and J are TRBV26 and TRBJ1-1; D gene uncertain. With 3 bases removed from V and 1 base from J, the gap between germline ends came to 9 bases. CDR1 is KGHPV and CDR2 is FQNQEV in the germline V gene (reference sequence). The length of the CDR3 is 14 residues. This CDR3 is CASSLPAGNTEVFF. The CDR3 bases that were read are TGTGCCAGCAGTCTTCCGGCCGGGAACACAGAAGTCTTC.

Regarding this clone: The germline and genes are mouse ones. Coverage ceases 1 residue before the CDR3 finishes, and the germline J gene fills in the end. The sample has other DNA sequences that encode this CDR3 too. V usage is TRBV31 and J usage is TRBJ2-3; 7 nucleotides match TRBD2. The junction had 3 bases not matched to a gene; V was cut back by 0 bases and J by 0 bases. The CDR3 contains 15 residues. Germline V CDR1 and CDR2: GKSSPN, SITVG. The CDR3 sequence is CAWSLRLGSAETLYF. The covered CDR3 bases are TGTGCCTGGAGTCTAAGACTGGGTAGTGCAGAAACGCTGTAT.

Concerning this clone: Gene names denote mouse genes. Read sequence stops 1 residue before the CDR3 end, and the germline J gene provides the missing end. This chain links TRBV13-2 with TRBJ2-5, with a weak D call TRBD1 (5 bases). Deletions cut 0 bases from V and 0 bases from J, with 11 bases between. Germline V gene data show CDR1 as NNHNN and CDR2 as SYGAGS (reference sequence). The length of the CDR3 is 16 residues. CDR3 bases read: TGTGCCAGCGGTGATGCCAGGGAGTCGAACCAAGACACCCAGTAC. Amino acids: CASGDARESNQDTQY. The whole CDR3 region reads CASGDARESNQDTQYF.